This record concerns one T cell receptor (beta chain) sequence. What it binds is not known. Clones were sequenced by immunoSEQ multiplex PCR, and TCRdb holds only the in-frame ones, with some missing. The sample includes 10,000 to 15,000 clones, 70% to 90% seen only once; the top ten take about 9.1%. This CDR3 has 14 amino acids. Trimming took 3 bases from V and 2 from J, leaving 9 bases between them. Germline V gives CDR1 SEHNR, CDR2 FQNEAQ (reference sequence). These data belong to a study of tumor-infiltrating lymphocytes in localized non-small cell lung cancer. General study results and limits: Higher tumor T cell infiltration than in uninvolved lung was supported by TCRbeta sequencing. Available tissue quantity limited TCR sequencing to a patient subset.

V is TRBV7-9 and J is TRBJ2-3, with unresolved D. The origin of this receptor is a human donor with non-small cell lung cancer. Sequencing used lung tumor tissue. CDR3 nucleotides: TGTGCCAGCAGCTTGATTGAGTCCACAGATACGCAGTATTTT. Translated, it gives CASSLIESTDTQYF.